The present T cell receptor beta chain was sequenced within a study of blood T cell repertoires in COVID-19. Turning to the study itself: Collection of acute and convalescent COVID-19 samples took place in the United States, Italy and Spain.

Germline V gene lookup returns CDR1 SGHDT and CDR2 YYEEEE. This CDR3 is built from 13 residues. V shed 4 bases and J shed 1 base, with 9 bases lying between them. How the authors handled the data: Estimation of nucleated cell counts was performed using reference gene primer amplification. Profiled with immunoSEQ multiplex PCR; TCRdb holds only in-frame clones, not every one. V, J and clone size are those of that table, while D and trimming were read from the DNA. The sample yields around 87,000 clones, around four fifths seen once. V gene TRBV5-6 combines with J gene TRBJ2-7; no clear D. This clonotype originated in a human donor in a cohort sampled during active COVID-19. Sequenced sample: peripheral blood. Here the CDR3 reads CASSRRVSYEQYF. The CDR3 DNA follows: TGTGCCAGCAGCCGTCGGGTTTCCTACGAGCAGTACTTC.